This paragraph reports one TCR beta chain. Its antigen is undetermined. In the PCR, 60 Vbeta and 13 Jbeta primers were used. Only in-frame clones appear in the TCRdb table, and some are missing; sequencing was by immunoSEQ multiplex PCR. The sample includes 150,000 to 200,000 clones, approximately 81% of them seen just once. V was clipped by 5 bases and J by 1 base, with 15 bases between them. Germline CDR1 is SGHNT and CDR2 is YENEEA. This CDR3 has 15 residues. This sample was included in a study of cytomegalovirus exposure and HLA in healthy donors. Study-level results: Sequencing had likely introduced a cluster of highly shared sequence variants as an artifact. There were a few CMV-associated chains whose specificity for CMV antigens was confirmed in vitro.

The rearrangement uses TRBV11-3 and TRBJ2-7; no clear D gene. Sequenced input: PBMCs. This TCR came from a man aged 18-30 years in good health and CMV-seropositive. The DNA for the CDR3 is TGTGCCAGCAGCGCCGGGTCTGGCGGTTCCTACGAGCAGTACTTC. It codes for CASSAGSGGSYEQYF.